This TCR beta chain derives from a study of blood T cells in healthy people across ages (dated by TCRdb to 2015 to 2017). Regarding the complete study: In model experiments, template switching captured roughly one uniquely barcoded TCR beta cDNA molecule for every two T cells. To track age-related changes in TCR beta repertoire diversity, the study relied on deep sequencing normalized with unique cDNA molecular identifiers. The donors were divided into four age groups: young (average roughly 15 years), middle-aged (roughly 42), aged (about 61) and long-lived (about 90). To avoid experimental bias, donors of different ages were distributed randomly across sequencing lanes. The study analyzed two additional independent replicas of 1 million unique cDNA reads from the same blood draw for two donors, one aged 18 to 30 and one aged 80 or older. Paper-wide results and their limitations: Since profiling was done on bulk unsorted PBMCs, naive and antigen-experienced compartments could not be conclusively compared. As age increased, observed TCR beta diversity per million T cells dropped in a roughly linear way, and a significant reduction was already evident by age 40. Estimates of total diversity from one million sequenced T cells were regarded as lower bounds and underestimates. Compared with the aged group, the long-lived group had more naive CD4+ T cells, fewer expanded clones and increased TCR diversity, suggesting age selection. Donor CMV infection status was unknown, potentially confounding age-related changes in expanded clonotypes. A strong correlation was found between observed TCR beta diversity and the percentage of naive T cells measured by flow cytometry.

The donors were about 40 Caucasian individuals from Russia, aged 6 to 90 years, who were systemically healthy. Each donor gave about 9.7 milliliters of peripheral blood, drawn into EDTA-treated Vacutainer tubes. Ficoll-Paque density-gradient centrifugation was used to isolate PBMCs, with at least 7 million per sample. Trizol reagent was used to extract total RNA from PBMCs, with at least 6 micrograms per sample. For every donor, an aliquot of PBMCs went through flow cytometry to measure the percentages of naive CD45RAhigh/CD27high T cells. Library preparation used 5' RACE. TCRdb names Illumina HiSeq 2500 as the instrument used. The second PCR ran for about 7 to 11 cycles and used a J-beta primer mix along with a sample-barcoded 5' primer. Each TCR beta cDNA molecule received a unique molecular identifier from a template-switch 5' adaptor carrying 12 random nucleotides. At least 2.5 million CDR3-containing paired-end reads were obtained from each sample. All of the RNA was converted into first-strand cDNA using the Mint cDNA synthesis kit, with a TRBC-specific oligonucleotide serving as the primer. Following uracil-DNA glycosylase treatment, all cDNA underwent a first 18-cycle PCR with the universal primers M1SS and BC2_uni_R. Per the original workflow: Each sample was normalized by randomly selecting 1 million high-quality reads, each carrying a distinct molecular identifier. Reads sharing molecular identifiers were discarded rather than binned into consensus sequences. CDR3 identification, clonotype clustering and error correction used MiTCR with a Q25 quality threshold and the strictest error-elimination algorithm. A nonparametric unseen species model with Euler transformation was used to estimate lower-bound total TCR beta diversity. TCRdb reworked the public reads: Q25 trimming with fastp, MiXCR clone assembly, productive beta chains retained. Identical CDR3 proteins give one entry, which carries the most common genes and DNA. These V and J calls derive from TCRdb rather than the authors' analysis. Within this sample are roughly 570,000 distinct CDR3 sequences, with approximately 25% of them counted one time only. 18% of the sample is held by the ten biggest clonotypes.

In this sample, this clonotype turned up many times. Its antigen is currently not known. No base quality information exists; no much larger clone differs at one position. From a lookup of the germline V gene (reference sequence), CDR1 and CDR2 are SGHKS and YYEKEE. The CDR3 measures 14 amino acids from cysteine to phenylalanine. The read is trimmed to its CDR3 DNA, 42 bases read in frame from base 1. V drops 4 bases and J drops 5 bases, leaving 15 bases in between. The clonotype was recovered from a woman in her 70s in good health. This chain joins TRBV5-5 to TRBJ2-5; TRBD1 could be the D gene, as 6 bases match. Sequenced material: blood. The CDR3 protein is CASSLTGQGETQYF. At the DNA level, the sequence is TGTGCCAGCAGCCTAACAGGGCAGGGGGAGACCCAGTACTTC. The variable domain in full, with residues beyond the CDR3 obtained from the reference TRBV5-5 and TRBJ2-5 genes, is DAGVTQSPTHLIKTRGQQVTLRCSPISGHKSVSWYQQVLGQGPQFIFQYYEKEERGRGNFPDRFSARQFPNYSSELNVNALLLGDSALYLCASSLTGQGETQYFGPGTRLLVL.